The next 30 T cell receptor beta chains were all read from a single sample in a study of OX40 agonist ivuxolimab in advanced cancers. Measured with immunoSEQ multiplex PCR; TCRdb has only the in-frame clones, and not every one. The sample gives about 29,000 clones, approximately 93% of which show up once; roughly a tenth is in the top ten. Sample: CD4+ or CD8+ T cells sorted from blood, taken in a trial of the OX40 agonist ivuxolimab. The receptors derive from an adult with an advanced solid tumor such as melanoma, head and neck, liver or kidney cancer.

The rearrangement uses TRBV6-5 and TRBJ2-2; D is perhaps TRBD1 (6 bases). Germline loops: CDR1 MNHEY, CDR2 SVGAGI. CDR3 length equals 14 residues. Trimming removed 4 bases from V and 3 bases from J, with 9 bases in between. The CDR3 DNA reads TGTGCCAGCAGTTTAGAGGGGGACACCGGGGAGCTGTTTTTT. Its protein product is CASSLEGDTGELFF.

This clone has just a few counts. In DNA form, the CDR3 reads TGTGCCAGCAGCTTAGTGGCGGCAGATGGCTATGGCTACACCTTC. It codes for CASSLVAADGYGYTF. The V gene is TRBV7-8, the J gene TRBJ1-2; D remains ambiguous. Looked up from germline, CDR1 is SGHVS and CDR2 is FQNEAQ. V was clipped by 1 base and J by 4 bases, with 13 bases between them. This CDR3 has 15 residues.

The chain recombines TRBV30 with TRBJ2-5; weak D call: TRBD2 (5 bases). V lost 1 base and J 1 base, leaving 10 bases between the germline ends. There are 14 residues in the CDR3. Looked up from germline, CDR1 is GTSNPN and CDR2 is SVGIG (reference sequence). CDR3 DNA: TGTGCCTGGAGTGCCCCGGGGTTCCAAGAGACCCAGTACTTC. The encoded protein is CAWSAPGFQETQYF. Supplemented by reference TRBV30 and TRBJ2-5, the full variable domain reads SQTIHQWPATLVQPVGSPLSLECTVEGTSNPNLYWYRQAAGRGLQLLFYSVGIGQISSEVPQNLSASRPQDRQFILSSKKLLLSDSGFYLCAWSAPGFQETQYFGPGTRLLVL.

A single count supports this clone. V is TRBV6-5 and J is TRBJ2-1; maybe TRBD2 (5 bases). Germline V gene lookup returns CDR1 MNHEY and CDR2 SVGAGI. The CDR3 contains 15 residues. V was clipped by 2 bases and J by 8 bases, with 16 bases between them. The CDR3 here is CASSYTLTSTHEQFF. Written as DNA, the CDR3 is TGTGCCAGCAGTTACACTTTAACTAGTACCCATGAGCAGTTCTTC.

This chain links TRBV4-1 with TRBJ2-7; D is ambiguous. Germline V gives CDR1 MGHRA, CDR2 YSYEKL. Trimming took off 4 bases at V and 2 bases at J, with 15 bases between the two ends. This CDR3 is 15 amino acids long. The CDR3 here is CASSLVWVETYEQYF. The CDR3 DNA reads TGCGCCAGCAGCCTAGTGTGGGTGGAGACCTACGAGCAGTACTTC.

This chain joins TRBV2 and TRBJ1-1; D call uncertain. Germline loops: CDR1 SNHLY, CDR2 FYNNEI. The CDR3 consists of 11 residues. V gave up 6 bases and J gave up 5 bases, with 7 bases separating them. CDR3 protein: CASSRGTEAFF. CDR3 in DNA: TGTGCCAGCAGCCGAGGGACTGAAGCTTTCTTT.

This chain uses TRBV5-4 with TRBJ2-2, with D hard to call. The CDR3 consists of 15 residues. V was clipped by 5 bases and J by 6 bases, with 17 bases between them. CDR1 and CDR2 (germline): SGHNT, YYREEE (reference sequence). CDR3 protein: CASSLSWANAGELFF. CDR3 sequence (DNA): TGTGCCAGCAGTCTCTCCTGGGCTAACGCCGGGGAGCTGTTTTTT.

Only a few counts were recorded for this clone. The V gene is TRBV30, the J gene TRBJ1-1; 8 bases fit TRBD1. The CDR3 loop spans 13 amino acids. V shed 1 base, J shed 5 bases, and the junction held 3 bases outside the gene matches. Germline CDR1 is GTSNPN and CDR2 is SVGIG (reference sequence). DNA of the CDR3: TGTGCCTGGAGTGAGACAGGGGCGACTGAAGCTTTCTTT. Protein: CAWSETGATEAFF.

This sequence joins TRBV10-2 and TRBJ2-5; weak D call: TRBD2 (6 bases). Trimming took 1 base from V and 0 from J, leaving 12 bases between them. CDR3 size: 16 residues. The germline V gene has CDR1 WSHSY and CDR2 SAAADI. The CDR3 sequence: CASSELAEGYQETQYF. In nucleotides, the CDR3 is TGCGCCAGCAGTGAGTTAGCGGAGGGCTACCAAGAGACCCAGTACTTC.

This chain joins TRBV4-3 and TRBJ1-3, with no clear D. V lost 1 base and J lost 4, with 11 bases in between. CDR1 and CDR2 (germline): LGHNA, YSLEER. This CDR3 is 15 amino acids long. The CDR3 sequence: CASSQGQGRGNTIYF. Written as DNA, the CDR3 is TGCGCCAGCAGCCAAGGACAAGGGCGGGGAAACACCATATATTTT.

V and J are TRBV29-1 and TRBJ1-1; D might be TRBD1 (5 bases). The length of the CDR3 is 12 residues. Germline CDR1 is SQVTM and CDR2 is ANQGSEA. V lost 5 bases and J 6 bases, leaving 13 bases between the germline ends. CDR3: CSVWGLGSEAFF. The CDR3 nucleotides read TGCAGCGTTTGGGGGTTGGGTTCTGAAGCTTTCTTT.

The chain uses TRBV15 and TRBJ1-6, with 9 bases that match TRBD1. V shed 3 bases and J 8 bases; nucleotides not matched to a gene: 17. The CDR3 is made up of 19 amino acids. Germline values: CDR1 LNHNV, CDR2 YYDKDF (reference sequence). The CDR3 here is CATSSLHEAWDREYSPLHF. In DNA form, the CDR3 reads TGTGCCACCAGCAGCCTCCACGAAGCTTGGGACAGGGAATATTCACCCCTCCACTTT.

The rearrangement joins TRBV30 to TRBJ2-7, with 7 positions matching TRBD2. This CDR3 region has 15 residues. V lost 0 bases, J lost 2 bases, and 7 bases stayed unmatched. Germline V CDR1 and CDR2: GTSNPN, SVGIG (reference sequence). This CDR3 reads CAWSVGGLVAYEQYF. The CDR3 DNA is TGTGCCTGGAGTGTGGGAGGACTAGTCGCCTACGAGCAGTACTTC. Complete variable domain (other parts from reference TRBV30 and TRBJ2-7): SQTIHQWPATLVQPVGSPLSLECTVEGTSNPNLYWYRQAAGRGLQLLFYSVGIGQISSEVPQNLSASRPQDRQFILSSKKLLLSDSGFYLCAWSVGGLVAYEQYFGPGTRLTVT.

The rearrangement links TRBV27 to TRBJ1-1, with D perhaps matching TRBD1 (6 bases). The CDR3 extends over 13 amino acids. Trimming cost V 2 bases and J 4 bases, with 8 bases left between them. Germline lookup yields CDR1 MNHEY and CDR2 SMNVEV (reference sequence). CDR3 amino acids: CASSLTGITEAFF. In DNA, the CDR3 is TGTGCCAGCAGTTTAACAGGGATCACTGAAGCTTTCTTT.

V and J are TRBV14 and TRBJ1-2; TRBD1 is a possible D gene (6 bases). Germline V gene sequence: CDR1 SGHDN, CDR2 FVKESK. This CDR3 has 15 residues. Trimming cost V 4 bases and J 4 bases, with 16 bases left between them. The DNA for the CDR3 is TGTGCCAGCAGCCCGGTTGGGGGCCGGAGCTATGGCTACACCTTC. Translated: CASSPVGGRSYGYTF.

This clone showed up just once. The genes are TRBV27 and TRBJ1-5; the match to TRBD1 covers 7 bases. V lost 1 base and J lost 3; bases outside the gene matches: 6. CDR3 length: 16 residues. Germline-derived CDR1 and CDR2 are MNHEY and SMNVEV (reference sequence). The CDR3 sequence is CASSLFGQELNQPQHF. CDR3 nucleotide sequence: TGTGCCAGCAGTTTATTTGGACAGGAACTCAATCAGCCCCAGCATTTT.

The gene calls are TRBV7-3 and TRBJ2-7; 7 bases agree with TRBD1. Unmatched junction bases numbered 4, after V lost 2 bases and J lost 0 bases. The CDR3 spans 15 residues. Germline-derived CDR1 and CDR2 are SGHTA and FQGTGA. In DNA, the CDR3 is TGTGCCAGCAGCTTAGAGGGGGACAGCTCCTACGAGCAGTACTTC. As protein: CASSLEGDSSYEQYF. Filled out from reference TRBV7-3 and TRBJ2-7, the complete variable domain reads GAGVSQTPSNKVTEKGKYVELRCDPISGHTALYWYRQSLGQGPEFLIYFQGTGAADDSGLPNDRFFAVRPEGSVSTLKIQRTERGDSAVYLCASSLEGDSSYEQYFGPGTRLTVT.

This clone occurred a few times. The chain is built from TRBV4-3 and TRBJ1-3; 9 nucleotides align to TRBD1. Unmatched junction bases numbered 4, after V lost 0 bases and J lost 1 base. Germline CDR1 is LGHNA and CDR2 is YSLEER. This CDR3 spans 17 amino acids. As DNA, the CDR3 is TGCGCCAGCAGCCAAGAGGGGACAGGGTCTTCTGGAAACACCATATATTTT. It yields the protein CASSQEGTGSSGNTIYF.

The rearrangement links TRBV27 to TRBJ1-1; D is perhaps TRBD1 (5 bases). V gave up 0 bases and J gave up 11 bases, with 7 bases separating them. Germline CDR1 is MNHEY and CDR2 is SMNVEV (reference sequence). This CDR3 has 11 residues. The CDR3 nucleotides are TGTGCCAGCAGTTTATCAGGGGAGGCTTTCTTT. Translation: CASSLSGEAFF.

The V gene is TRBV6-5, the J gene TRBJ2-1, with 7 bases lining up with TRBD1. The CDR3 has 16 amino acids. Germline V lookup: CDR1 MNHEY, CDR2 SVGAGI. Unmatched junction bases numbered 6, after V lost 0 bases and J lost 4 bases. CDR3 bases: TGTGCCAGCAGTTACTCGGAAGGGGGCCCATACAATGAGCAGTTCTTC. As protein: CASSYSEGGPYNEQFF.

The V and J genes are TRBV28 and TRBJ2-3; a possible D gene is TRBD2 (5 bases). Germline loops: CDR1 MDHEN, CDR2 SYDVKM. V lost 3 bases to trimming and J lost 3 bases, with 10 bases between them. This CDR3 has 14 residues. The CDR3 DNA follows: TGTGCCAGCAGTTTCTCAGCGGCTACAGATACGCAGTATTTT. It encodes CASSFSAATDTQYF.

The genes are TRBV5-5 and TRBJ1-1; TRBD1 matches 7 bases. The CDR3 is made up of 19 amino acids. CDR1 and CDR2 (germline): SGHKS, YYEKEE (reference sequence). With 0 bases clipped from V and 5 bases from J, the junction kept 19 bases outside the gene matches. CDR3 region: CASSLERGQGFGRYTEAFF. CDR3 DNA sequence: TGTGCCAGCAGCTTGGAAAGGGGGCAAGGGTTCGGTAGGTATACTGAAGCTTTCTTT.

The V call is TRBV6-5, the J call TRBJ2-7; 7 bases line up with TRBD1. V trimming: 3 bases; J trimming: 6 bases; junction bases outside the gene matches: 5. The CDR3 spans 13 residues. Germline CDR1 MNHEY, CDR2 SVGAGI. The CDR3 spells CASSYGQVGEQYF. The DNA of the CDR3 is TGTGCCAGCAGTTATGGACAGGTTGGCGAGCAGTACTTC.

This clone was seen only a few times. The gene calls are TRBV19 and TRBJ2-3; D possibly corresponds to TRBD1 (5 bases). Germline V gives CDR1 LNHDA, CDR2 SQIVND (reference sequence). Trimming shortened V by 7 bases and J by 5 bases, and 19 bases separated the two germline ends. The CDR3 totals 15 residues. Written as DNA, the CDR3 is TGTGCCAGTACCCTGGGGCAAGGAGTTATAGATACGCAGTATTTT. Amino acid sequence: CASTLGQGVIDTQYF.

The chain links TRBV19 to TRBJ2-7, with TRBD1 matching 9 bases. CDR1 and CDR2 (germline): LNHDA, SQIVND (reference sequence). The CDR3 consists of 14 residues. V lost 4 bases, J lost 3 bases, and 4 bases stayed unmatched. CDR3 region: CASSTGTGYYEQYF. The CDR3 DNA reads TGTGCCAGTAGTACTGGGACAGGGTACTACGAGCAGTACTTC.

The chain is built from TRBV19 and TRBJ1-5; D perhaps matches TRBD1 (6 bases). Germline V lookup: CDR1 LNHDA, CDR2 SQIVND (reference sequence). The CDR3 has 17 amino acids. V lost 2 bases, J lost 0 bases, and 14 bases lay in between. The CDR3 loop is CASSISNRVPSNQPQHF. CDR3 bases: TGTGCCAGTAGTATAAGTAACAGGGTCCCTAGCAATCAGCCCCAGCATTTT. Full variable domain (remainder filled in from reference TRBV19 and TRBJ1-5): DGGITQSPKYLFRKEGQNVTLSCEQNLNHDAMYWYRQDPGQGLRLIYYSQIVNDFQKGDIAEGYSVSREKKESFPLTVTSAQKNPTAFYLCASSISNRVPSNQPQHFGDGTRLSIL.

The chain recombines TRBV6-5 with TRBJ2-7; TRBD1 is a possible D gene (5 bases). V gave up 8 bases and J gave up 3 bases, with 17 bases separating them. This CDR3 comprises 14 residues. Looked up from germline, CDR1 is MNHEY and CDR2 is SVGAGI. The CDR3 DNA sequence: TGTGCCAGCGGACAAGAGTCCGCCTTCTACGAGCAGTACTTC. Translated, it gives CASGQESAFYEQYF.

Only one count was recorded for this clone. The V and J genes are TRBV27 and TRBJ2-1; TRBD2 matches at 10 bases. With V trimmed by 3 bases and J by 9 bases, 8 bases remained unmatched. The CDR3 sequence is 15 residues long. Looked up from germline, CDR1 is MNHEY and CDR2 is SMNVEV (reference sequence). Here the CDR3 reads CASSFLAGVLGEQFF. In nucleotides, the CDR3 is TGTGCCAGCAGTTTCCTAGCGGGAGTGTTGGGTGAGCAGTTCTTC.

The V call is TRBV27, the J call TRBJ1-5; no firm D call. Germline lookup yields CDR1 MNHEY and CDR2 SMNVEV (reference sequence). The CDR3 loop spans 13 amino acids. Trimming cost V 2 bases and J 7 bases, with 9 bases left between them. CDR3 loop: CASSLDFGQPQHF. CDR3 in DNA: TGTGCCAGCAGTTTAGACTTCGGCCAGCCCCAGCATTTT.

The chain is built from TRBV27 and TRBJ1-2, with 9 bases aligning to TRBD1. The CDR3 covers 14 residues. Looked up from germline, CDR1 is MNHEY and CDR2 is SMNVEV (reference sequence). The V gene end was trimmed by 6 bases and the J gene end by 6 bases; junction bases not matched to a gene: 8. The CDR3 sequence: CASREQGAQNGYTF. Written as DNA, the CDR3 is TGTGCCAGCAGGGAACAGGGGGCGCAGAATGGCTACACCTTC.